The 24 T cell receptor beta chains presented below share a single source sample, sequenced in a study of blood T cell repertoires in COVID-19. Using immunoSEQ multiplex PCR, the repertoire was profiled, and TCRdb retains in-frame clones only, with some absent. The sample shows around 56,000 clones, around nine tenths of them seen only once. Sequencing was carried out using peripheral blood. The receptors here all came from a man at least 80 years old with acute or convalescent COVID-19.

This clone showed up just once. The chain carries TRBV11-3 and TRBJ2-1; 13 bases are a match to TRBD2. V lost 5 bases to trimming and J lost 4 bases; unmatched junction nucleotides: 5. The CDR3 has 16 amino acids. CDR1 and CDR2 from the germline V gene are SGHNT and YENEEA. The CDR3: CASSKTSGGIYNEQFF. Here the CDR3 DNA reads TGTGCCAGCAGCAAGACTAGCGGGGGGATATACAATGAGCAGTTCTTC. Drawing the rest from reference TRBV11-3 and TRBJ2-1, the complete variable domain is EAGVVQSPRYKIIEKKQPVAFWCNPISGHNTLYWYLQNLGQGPELLIRYENEEAVDDSQLPKDRFSAERLKGVDSTLKIQPAELGDSAVYLCASSKTSGGIYNEQFFGPGTRLTVL.

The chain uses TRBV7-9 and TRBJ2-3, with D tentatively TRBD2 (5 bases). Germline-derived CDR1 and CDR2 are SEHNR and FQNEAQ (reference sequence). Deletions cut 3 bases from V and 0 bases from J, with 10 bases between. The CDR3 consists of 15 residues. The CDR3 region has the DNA TGTGCCAGCAGCTTGGCGGGCCCGAGCACAGATACGCAGTATTTT. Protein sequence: CASSLAGPSTDTQYF.

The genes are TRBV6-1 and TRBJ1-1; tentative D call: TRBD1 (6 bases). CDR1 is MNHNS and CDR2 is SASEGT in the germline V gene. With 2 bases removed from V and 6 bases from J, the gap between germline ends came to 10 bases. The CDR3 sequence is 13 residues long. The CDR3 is CASSETGLPEAFF. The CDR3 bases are TGTGCCAGCAGTGAAACAGGGCTACCTGAAGCTTTCTTT.

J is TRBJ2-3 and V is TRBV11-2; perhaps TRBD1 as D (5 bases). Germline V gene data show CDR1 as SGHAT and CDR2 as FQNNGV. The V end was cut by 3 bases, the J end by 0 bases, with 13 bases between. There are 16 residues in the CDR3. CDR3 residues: CASSLGQRQSTDTQYF. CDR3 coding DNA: TGTGCCAGCAGCTTGGGCCAACGACAGAGCACAGATACGCAGTATTTT.

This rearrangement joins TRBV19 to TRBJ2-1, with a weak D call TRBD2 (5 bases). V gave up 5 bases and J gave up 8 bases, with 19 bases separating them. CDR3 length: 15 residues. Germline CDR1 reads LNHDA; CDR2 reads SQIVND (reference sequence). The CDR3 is CASSPSGGSGDEQFF. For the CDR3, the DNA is TGTGCCAGTAGTCCGTCGGGCGGGTCCGGGGATGAGCAGTTCTTC.

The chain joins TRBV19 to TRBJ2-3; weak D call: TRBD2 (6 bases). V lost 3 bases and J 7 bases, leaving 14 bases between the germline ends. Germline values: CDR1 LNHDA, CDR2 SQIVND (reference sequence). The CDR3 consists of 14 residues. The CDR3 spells CASSIEDYGNTQYF. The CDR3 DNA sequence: TGTGCCAGTAGTATTGAGGACTATGGCAATACGCAGTATTTT.

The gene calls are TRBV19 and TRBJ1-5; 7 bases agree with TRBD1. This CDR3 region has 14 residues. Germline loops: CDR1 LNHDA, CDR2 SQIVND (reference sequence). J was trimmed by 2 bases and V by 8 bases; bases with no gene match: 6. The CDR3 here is CASYRRGGNQPQHF. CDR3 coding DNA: TGTGCCAGTTACCGCAGGGGGGGCAATCAGCCCCAGCATTTT.

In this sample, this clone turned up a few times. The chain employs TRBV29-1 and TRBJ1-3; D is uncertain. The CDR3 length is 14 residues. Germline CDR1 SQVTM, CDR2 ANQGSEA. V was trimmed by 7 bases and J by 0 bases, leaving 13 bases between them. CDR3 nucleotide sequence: TGCAGCGGGAGGGCGGGAAGCTCTGGAAACACCATATATTTT. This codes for CSGRAGSSGNTIYF.

CDR3 residues: CASTRDRVVPLHF. The CDR3, as DNA: TGTGCCAGCACCCGGGACAGGGTCGTACCCCTCCACTTT. The chain joins TRBV2 to TRBJ1-6; 9 nucleotides align to TRBD1. Germline V CDR1 and CDR2: SNHLY, FYNNEI. The CDR3 consists of 13 residues. The V segment lost 7 bases and the J segment 12 bases; nucleotides outside the gene matches: 7. Complete variable domain (other parts from reference TRBV2 and TRBJ1-6): EPEVTQTPSHQVTQMGQEVILRCVPISNHLYFYWYRQILGQKVEFLVSFYNNEISEKSEIFDDQFSVERPDGSNFTLKIRSTKLEDSAMYFCASTRDRVVPLHFGNGTRLTVT.

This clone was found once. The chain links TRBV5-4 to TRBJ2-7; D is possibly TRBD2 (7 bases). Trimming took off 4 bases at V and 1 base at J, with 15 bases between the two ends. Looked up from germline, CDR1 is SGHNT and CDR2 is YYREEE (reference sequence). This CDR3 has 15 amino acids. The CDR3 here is CASSRPQGGSYEQYF. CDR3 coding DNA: TGTGCCAGCAGCCGCCCACAGGGAGGGTCCTACGAGCAGTACTTC.

CDR3 coding DNA: TGCGCCAGCAGCCCACAGGGAGGGGAGTACGAGCAGTACTTC. It codes for CASSPQGGEYEQYF. The chain uses TRBV5-1 and TRBJ2-7, with D perhaps matching TRBD2 (7 bases). The V end was cut by 4 bases, the J end by 4 bases, with 15 bases between. The CDR3 totals 14 residues. Per the germline V gene, CDR1 is SGHRS and CDR2 is YFSETQ.

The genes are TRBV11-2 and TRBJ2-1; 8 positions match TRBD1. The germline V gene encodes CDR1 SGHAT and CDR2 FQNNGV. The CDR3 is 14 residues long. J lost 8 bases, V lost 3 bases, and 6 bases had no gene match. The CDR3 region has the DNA TGTGCCAGCAGCTTGCAGGGGGCGCAGGATGAGCAGTTCTTC. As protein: CASSLQGAQDEQFF. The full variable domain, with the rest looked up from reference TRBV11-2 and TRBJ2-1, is EAGVAQSPRYKIIEKRQSVAFWCNPISGHATLYWYQQILGQGPKLLIQFQNNGVVDDSQLPKDRFSAERLKGVDSTLKIQPAKLEDSAVYLCASSLQGAQDEQFFGPGTRLTVL.

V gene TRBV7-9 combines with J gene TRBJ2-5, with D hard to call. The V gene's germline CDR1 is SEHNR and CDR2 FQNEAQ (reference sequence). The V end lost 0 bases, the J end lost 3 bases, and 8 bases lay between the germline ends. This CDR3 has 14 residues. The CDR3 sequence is CASSLAGPEETQYF. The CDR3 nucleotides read TGTGCCAGCAGCTTAGCGGGCCCGGAAGAGACCCAGTACTTC.

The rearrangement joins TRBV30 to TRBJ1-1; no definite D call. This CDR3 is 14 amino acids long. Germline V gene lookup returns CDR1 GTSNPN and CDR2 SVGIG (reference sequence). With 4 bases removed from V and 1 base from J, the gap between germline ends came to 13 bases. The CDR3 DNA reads TGTGCCTGGAAGAAAGGAGGGTCGAACACTGAAGCTTTCTTT. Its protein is CAWKKGGSNTEAFF.

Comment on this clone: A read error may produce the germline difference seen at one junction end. The CDR3 DNA sequence: TGTGCCAGCAGCGCCGGGACAGGGGCGGTGGGGTTC. Protein product: CASSAGTGAVGF. The chain is built from TRBV9 and TRBJ1-2; 10 bases match TRBD1. The CDR3 sequence is 12 residues long. Looked up from germline, CDR1 is SGDLS and CDR2 is YYNGEE.

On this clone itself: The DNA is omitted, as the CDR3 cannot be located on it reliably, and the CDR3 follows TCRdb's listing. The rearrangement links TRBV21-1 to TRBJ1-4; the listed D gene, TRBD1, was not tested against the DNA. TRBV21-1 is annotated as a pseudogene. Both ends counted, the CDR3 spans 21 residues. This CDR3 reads CASSKGPDAWAGGNVNEKLFF.

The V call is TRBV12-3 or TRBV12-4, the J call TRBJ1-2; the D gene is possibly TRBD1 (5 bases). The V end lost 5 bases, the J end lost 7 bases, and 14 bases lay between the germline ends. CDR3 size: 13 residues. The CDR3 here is CASSLQGSIGYTF. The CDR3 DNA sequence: TGTGCCAGCAGTCTTCAGGGTTCCATTGGCTACACCTTC.

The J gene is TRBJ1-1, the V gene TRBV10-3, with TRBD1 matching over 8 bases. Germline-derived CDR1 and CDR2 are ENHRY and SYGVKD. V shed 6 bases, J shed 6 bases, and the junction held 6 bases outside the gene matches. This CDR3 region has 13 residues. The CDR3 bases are TGTGCCATCAGCCAACAGGGGGGGCCTGAAGCTTTCTTT. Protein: CAISQQGGPEAFF.

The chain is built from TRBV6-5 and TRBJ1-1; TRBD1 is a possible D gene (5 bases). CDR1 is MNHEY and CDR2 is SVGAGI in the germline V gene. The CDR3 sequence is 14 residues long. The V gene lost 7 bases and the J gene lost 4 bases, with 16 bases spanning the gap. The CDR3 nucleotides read TGTGCCAGCATGAGGCGGAGGGGCCTCACTGAAGCTTTCTTT. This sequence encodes CASMRRRGLTEAFF.

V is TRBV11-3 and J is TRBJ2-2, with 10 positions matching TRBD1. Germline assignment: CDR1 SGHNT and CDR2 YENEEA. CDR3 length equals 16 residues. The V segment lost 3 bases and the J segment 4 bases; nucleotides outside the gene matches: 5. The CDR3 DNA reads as TGTGCCAGCAGCTTGGACAGGGGGGGGACCACCGGGGAGCTGTTTTTT. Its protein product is CASSLDRGGTTGELFF.

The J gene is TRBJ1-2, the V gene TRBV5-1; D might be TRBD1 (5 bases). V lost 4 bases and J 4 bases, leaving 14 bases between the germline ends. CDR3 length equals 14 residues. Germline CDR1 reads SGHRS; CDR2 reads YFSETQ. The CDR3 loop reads CASSAAGLLYGYTF. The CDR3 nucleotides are TGCGCCAGCAGCGCCGCAGGGCTTCTCTATGGCTACACCTTC. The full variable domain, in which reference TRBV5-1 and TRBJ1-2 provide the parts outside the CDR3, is KAGVTQTPRYLIKTRGQQVTLSCSPISGHRSVSWYQQTPGQGLQFLFEYFSETQRNKGNFPGRFSGRQFSNSRSEMNVSTLELGDSALYLCASSAAGLLYGYTFGSGTRLTVV.

CDR3 sequence (DNA): TGCGCCAGCAGCTCGAACAGGGCTAGCACAGATACGCAGTATTTT. Translated, it gives CASSSNRASTDTQYF. This chain links TRBV5-1 with TRBJ2-3; D is perhaps TRBD1 (6 bases). Germline CDR1 reads SGHRS; CDR2 reads YFSETQ. This CDR3 contains 15 residues. V was cut by 3 bases and J by 0 bases, with 11 bases left in between.

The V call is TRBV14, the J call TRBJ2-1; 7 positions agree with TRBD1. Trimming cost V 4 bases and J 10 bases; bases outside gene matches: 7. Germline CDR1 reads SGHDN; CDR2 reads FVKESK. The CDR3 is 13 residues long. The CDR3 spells CASSRDRVQEQFF. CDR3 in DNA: TGTGCCAGCAGCCGCGACAGGGTACAGGAGCAGTTCTTC.

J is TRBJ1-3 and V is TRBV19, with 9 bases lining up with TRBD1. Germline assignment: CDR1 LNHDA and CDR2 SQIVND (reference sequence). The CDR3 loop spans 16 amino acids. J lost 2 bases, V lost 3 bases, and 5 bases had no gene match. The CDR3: CASSMVGTGTGNTIYF. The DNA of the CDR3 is TGTGCCAGTAGTATGGTCGGGACAGGGACTGGAAACACCATATATTTT.